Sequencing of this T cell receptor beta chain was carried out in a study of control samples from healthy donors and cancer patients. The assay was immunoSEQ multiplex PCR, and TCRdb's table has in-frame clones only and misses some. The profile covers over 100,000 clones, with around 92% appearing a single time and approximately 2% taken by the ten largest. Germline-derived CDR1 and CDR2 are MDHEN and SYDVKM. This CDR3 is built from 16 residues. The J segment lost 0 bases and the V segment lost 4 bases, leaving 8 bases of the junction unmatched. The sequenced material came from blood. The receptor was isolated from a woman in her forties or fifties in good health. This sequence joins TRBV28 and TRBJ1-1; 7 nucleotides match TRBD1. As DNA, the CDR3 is TGTGCCAGCAGTTCACCGGGACAGATAATGAACACTGAAGCTTTCTTT. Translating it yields CASSSPGQIMNTEAFF.